This T cell receptor (beta chain) was sequenced during a study of blood T cell repertoires in COVID-19. Study-wide background: Sites in the United States, Italy and Spain provided acute and convalescent COVID-19 samples.

The length of the CDR3 is 15 residues. The V segment lost 6 bases and the J segment 3 bases; nucleotides outside the gene matches: 10. Germline V lookup: CDR1 MNHEY, CDR2 SVGAGI. As originally analysed: Reference gene primer amplification yielded estimated nucleated cell counts. The assay was immunoSEQ multiplex PCR, and TCRdb's table has in-frame clones only and misses some. The V and J calls and clone size were taken over from that table, and D and trimming were inferred from the DNA. The data contain 410,000 or so clones, roughly 85% of them seen just once; the ten biggest clones take up roughly 1.4%.

The source is a woman between 25 and 40 years old with active or convalescent COVID-19. Specimen: peripheral blood. This chain connects TRBV6-5 to TRBJ1-1, with 7 positions matching TRBD1. CDR3 DNA: TGTGCCAGCAGCCATGACCGAGGGGGCGACACTGAAGCTTTCTTT. Protein product: CASSHDRGGDTEAFF.